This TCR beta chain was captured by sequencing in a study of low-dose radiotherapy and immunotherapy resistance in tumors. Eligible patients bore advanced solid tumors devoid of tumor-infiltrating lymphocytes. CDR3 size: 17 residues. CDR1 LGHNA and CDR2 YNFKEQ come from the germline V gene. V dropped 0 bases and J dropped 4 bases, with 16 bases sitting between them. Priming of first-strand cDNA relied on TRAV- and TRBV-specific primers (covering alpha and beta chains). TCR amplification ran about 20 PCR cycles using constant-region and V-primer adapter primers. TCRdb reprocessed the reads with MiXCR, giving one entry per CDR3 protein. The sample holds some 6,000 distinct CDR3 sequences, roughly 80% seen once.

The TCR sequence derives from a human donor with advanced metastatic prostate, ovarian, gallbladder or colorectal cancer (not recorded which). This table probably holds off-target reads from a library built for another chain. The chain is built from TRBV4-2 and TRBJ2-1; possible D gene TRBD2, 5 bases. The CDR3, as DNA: TGTGCCAGCAGCCAAGATGCGGCTAGCTCTCCATACAATGAGCAGTTCTTC. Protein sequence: CASSQDAASSPYNEQFF.